This is a list of T cell receptor beta chains from one sample in a study of identical twins. TCRdb called the 5' RACE reads again in MiXCR, with one record for every CDR3 protein. The table includes fewer than 900,000 distinct CDR3 sequences, 18% detected once. This sample was also put to use in a study of T cells expressing NK-cell markers.

The sample consisted of PBMCs. The receptors here all came from a woman aged 18-29 years in good health. Each CDR3 is given without its conserved first and last residue.

v_gene	CDR3aa
TRBV6-5	ASSYYELSSYNEQF
TRBV20-1	SAIHRDTQY
TRBV5-6	ASSSDPGRQEKLF
TRBV21-1	ASSNSSEGGAQY
TRBV20-1	SAVSVQAEQF
TRBV5-1	ASSWTGYTYEQY
TRBV20-1	SASRPDSYEQY
TRBV12-3/TRBV12-4	ASREDRGPYNEQF
TRBV12-3/TRBV12-4	ASSPRAGTWQETQY
TRBV2	ASSPADGTGQF
TRBV6-1	ASSDGASNWAF